The rows below give T cell receptor beta chains drawn from one sample of a study of cytomegalovirus exposure and HLA in healthy donors. Profiling relied on immunoSEQ multiplex PCR, and the TCRdb table lists in-frame clones only, not all of them. The sample records around 100,000 clones, approximately 71% being singletons. Sequencing used PBMCs. These TCRs come from a male donor in good health and CMV-seropositive. The CDR3 runs from the conserved cysteine through the conserved F or W. A D gene is named only where the DNA matches it firmly. Clone size is shown for a subset of rows, as once, few, many or a class of expanded clone.

v_gene	j_gene	abundance	len	d_gene	CDR3aa	CDR3nt
TRBV7-8	TRBJ1-2	-	13	-	CASSFRDIIGYTF	TGTGCCAGCAGCTTTAGGGACATAATTGGCTACACCTTC
TRBV5-1	TRBJ1-2	-	18	TRBD1	CASSAGDRQIFSNYGYTF	TGCGCCAGCAGCGCCGGGGACAGGCAGATATTTTCTAACTATGGCTACACCTTC
TRBV10-3	TRBJ1-2	-	13	-	CAISESSGGGYTF	TGTGCCATCAGTGAGTCCTCGGGGGGTGGCTACACCTTC
TRBV4-1	TRBJ2-5	-	15	-	CASSPGDRSSETQYF	TGCGCCAGCAGCCCGGGTGACCGGAGTTCCGAGACCCAGTACTTC
TRBV29-1	TRBJ2-7	-	15	TRBD2	CSVGRTSGTSYEQYF	TGCAGCGTTGGACGGACTAGCGGGACCTCCTACGAGCAGTACTTC
TRBV20-1	TRBJ1-2	-	11	-	CSALTGYGYTF	TGCAGTGCTCTTACAGGGTATGGCTACACCTTC
TRBV10-3	TRBJ2-1	-	15	TRBD2	CAISDLASGDNEQFF	TGTGCCATCAGTGATTTGGCTAGCGGCGACAATGAGCAGTTCTTC
TRBV10-3	TRBJ1-1	-	13	-	CAIIAPGANEAFF	TGTGCCATCATCGCGCCGGGAGCAAATGAAGCTTTCTTT
TRBV5-6	TRBJ1-1	-	13	-	CASSFGQNTEAFF	TGTGCCAGCAGCTTCGGACAGAACACTGAAGCTTTCTTT
TRBV19	TRBJ2-7	-	15	TRBD1	CASSTWTGFSYEQYF	TGTGCCAGTAGTACCTGGACAGGCTTCTCCTACGAGCAGTACTTC
TRBV5-4	TRBJ2-1	-	16	TRBD2	CATTGYRTSGRNEQFF	TGTGCCACGACAGGGTACCGAACTAGCGGGAGGAATGAGCAGTTCTTC
TRBV4-2	TRBJ2-1	once	18	TRBD2	CASSQDRLASGSYNEQFF	TGTGCCAGCAGCCAAGATCGGCTGGCTAGCGGGAGCTACAATGAGCAGTTCTTC
TRBV29-1	TRBJ2-3	-	17	-	CSVERLDRGWGTDTQYF	TGCAGCGTTGAAAGGCTAGATAGGGGTTGGGGCACAGATACGCAGTATTTT
TRBV7-8	TRBJ2-3	-	15	TRBD1	CASSFRDRATDTQYF	TGTGCCAGCAGCTTTCGAGACAGGGCCACAGATACGCAGTATTTT
TRBV28	TRBJ2-7	-	12	-	CASSFFPDEQYF	TGTGCCAGCAGTTTTTTCCCGGACGAGCAGTACTTC
TRBV6-1	TRBJ2-1	-	15	TRBD2	CASRSLAGASNEQFF	TGTGCCAGCAGATCGCTAGCGGGAGCGTCGAATGAGCAGTTCTTC
TRBV21-1	TRBJ2-7	-	18	-	CASSKVSSRAGESYEQYF	TGTGCCAGCAGCAAAGTCTCGAGTCGGGCGGGAGAATCCTACGAGCAGTACTTC
TRBV7-2	TRBJ2-3	-	16	TRBD2	CASSHSGRASTDTQYF	TGTGCCAGCAGTCATAGCGGGAGGGCCAGCACAGATACGCAGTATTTT
TRBV27	TRBJ2-1	once	15	TRBD2	CASSLVGLTENEQFF	TGTGCCAGCAGCCTAGTGGGACTAACGGAAAATGAGCAGTTCTTC
TRBV11-2	TRBJ2-7	-	15	TRBD2	CASSSSGRATYEQYF	TGTGCCAGCAGCTCTAGCGGGAGGGCAACCTACGAGCAGTACTTC
TRBV2	TRBJ2-7	-	13	TRBD1	CASVPDRGWLQYF	TGTGCCAGTGTTCCGGACAGGGGGTGGTTACAGTACTTC
TRBV28	TRBJ2-7	-	16	TRBD2	CASSRTSGRAYYEQYF	TGTGCCAGCAGCCGAACTAGCGGGAGGGCCTACTACGAGCAGTACTTC
TRBV19	TRBJ1-2	-	15	-	CASRGSGVFRSGYTF	TGTGCCAGTAGGGGGTCGGGGGTCTTCCGGAGTGGCTACACCTTC
TRBV19	TRBJ2-1	-	14	TRBD2	CASRTSGRGNEQFF	TGTGCCAGCCGGACTAGCGGGAGGGGTAATGAGCAGTTCTTC
TRBV7-8	TRBJ2-1	-	15	TRBD2	CASSIAGGLYNEQFF	TGTGCCAGCAGCATAGCGGGAGGGCTTTACAATGAGCAGTTCTTC
TRBV2	TRBJ2-7	-	16	TRBD2	CASSSYTLAGGNEQYF	TGTGCCAGCAGTTCATATACCCTAGCGGGAGGTAACGAGCAGTACTTC
TRBV2	TRBJ1-2	-	10	-	CASSDRGYTF	TGTGCCAGCAGTGACAGGGGCTACACCTTC
TRBV5-6	TRBJ2-5	-	14	TRBD2	CASSITSGPGTQYF	TGTGCCAGCAGCATCACTAGCGGTCCAGGGACCCAGTACTTC
TRBV28	TRBJ1-2	-	14	-	CASSLLDSSYGYTF	TGTGCCAGCAGTTTATTGGACAGCTCGTATGGCTACACCTTC
TRBV11-2	TRBJ2-2	-	15	-	CASSYERVSTGELFF	TGTGCCAGCAGCTATGAGCGGGTTTCCACCGGGGAGCTGTTTTTT
TRBV5-1	TRBJ2-1	-	16	-	CASSTKRMSSYNEQFF	TGCGCCAGCAGCACGAAGCGGATGAGCTCCTACAATGAGCAGTTCTTC
TRBV7-8	TRBJ1-5	-	12	-	CASSLGLEPQHF	TGTGCCAGCAGCTTAGGTCTTGAGCCCCAGCATTTT
TRBV6-1	TRBJ1-5	-	14	-	CASNKDRSNQPQHF	TGTGCCAGCAATAAGGACAGAAGCAATCAGCCCCAGCATTTT
TRBV14	TRBJ1-3	-	15	-	CASSPRTNSGNTIYF	TGTGCCAGCAGCCCCAGGACTAACTCTGGAAACACCATATATTTT
TRBV4-2	TRBJ2-3	-	15	-	CASSQDYLRGRTQYF	TGTGCCAGCAGCCAAGATTATCTCCGGGGAAGGACGCAGTATTTT
TRBV19	TRBJ2-5	-	13	-	CASTDLWAGTQYF	TGTGCCAGTACCGACCTTTGGGCAGGGACCCAGTACTTC
TRBV4-3	TRBJ1-5	few	17	-	CASSPEGRGDSNQPQHF	TGCGCCAGCAGCCCCGAGGGGCGGGGAGATAGCAATCAGCCCCAGCATTTT
TRBV2	TRBJ1-5	-	14	TRBD1	CASAGTGGNQPQHF	TGTGCCAGCGCGGGGACAGGGGGCAATCAGCCCCAGCATTTT
TRBV28	TRBJ2-1	-	15	TRBD2	CASSFGGRALNEQFF	TGTGCCAGCAGTTTTGGCGGGAGGGCACTCAATGAGCAGTTCTTC
TRBV6-5	TRBJ1-4	-	16	-	CASSYRGPALNEKLFF	TGTGCCAGCAGTTATCGGGGTCCTGCGTTAAATGAAAAACTGTTTTTT
TRBV30	TRBJ2-5	-	12	-	CAWREGKETQYF	TGTGCCTGGAGAGAGGGAAAAGAGACCCAGTACTTC
TRBV5-8	TRBJ1-5	-	16	TRBD1	CASSVGTGRSNQPQHF	TGTGCCAGCAGCGTCGGGACAGGTCGTAGCAATCAGCCCCAGCATTTT
TRBV5-1	TRBJ2-2	-	17	TRBD2	CASSALGLAGETGELFF	TGCGCCAGCAGCGCACTTGGACTAGCGGGAGAAACCGGGGAGCTGTTTTTT
TRBV4-3	TRBJ2-1	-	13	-	CASSQRLGYEQFF	TGCGCCAGCAGCCAACGGCTCGGGTATGAGCAGTTCTTC
TRBV7-9	TRBJ1-2	-	15	TRBD1	CASSPGQGLEYGYTF	TGTGCCAGCAGCCCTGGACAGGGATTGGAGTATGGCTACACCTTC
TRBV6-5	TRBJ2-7	few	13	TRBD1	CASRRQGIYEQYF	TGTGCCAGCAGGCGACAGGGTATTTACGAGCAGTACTTC
TRBV5-4	TRBJ2-7	-	16	TRBD1	CASSRKGVDRGTEQYF	TGTGCCAGCAGTCGCAAAGGGGTTGACAGGGGCACCGAGCAGTACTTC
TRBV11-2	TRBJ2-7	-	15	-	CASNLSGITGYEQYF	TGTGCCAGCAACTTATCGGGGATCACCGGTTACGAGCAGTACTTC
TRBV27	TRBJ2-7	-	13	-	CASKGRGTYEQYF	TGTGCCAGCAAAGGGCGGGGAACCTACGAGCAGTACTTC
TRBV7-9	TRBJ1-1	-	14	-	CASSLGPEAAEAFF	TGTGCCAGCAGCCTAGGTCCCGAGGCGGCTGAAGCTTTCTTT
TRBV21-1	TRBJ2-3	-	18	-	CASSKETRTSGYTDTQYF	TGTGCCAGCAGCAAAGAAACCCGGACTAGCGGCTACACAGATACGCAGTATTTT
TRBV9	TRBJ2-7	-	14	TRBD2	CASSLAGEAYEQYF	TGTGCCAGCAGCCTAGCGGGAGAAGCCTACGAGCAGTACTTC
TRBV28	TRBJ2-7	-	15	-	CASSSPGSSSYEQYF	TGTGCCAGCAGTTCCCCGGGGAGCAGCTCCTACGAGCAGTACTTC
TRBV6-1	TRBJ1-4	-	15	TRBD1	CASQGQLATNEKLFF	TGTGCCAGCCAGGGACAGCTTGCAACTAATGAAAAACTGTTTTTT
TRBV6-1	TRBJ1-2	-	14	-	CASSEGNRNYGYTF	TGTGCCAGCAGTGAAGGAAACAGGAACTATGGCTACACCTTC
TRBV15	TRBJ1-4	once	15	-	CATSTTLSGMEKLFF	TGTGCCACCAGTACTACCCTATCAGGGATGGAAAAACTGTTTTTT